Detailed here is one T cell receptor (beta chain). Assay: immunoSEQ multiplex PCR; the TCRdb copy retains only in-frame clones and omits some. The sample records over 35,000 clones, around nine tenths being singletons. The data stem from a study of T cell changes during pregnancy in multiple sclerosis. The CDR3 runs to 14 residues. CDR1 and CDR2 from the germline V gene are SGHTA and FQGTGA. With V trimmed by 3 bases and J by 6 bases, 2 bases remained unmatched. This sequence was found in a female donor with multiple sclerosis, enrolled in a pregnancy study. The sequenced sample was CD4+ T cells from peripheral blood mononuclear cells, obtained after pregnancy. The gene calls are TRBV7-3 and TRBJ1-6; 7 nucleotides align to TRBD1. In DNA, the CDR3 is TGTGCCAGCAGCTTCCGGGACAGTAATTCACCCCTCCACTTT. It codes for CASSFRDSNSPLHF.